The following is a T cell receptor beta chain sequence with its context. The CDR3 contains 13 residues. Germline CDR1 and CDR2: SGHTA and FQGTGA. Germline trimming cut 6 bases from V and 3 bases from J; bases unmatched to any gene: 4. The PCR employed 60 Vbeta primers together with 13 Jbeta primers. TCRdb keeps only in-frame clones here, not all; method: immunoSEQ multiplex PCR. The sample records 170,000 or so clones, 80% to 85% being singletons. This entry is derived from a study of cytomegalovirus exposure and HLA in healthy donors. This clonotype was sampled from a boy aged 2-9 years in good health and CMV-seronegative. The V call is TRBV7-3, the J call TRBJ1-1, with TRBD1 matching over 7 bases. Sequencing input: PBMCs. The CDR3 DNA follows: TGTGCCAGCAGAGGCACAGGGGACACTGAAGCTTTCTTT. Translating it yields CASRGTGDTEAFF. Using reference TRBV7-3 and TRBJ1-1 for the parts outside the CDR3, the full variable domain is GAGVSQTPSNKVTEKGKYVELRCDPISGHTALYWYRQSLGQGPEFLIYFQGTGAADDSGLPNDRFFAVRPEGSVSTLKIQRTERGDSAVYLCASRGTGDTEAFFGQGTRLTVV.